These T cell receptor beta chains were read from a single sample in a study of T cell responses to AZD1222 COVID-19 vaccine. The protocol was immunoSEQ multiplex PCR, while the TCRdb copy is restricted to in-frame clones and leaves out a portion. The repertoire consists of about 84,000 clones, with 80% to 90% occurring once and the leading ten covering around 10%. The sample was peripheral blood, taken 28 days after the second AZD1222 dose. Receptor source: an adult who received the AZD1222 COVID-19 vaccine. CDR3s include the opening cysteine and the closing phenylalanine or tryptophan. D genes are given only for firm matches. Rows may omit the clone size; those that give it use once, few, many or a size class.

cdr3_aa d_call clone_size j_call v_call
CATSDAYGYTF NA NA TRBJ1-2 TRBV24-1
CASSQAGTGPRGELFF TRBD1 NA TRBJ2-2 TRBV6-2/TRBV6-3
CATSDSGTLSEGGYTF NA NA TRBJ1-2 TRBV24-1
CASRIGQNTGELFF NA NA TRBJ2-2 TRBV5-1
CASSSQGPYGYTF TRBD1 NA TRBJ1-2 TRBV27
CASVEGSYNSPLHF NA NA TRBJ1-6 TRBV28
CASSSLDEPQHF NA NA TRBJ1-5 TRBV28
CASSPNSGTYYGYTF NA NA TRBJ1-2 TRBV28
CASSLGALTGAYNEQFF NA NA TRBJ2-1 TRBV7-3
CATSDPKLGAFF NA NA TRBJ1-1 TRBV24-1
CASSLGDSPLQEQYF TRBD1 NA TRBJ2-7 TRBV7-9
CSTLGTGVVNEQFF TRBD1 NA TRBJ2-1 TRBV29-1
CASSTGQLSGANVLTF NA NA TRBJ2-6 TRBV19
CASSWGSTDTQYF NA NA TRBJ2-3 TRBV5-6
CASSRQGASNIQYF TRBD1 few TRBJ2-4 TRBV10-1
CASSLSTAVYGYTF NA NA TRBJ1-2 TRBV28
CATSDGSGQNNSPLHF TRBD1 NA TRBJ1-6 TRBV24-1
CASSFETGFNTEAFF NA NA TRBJ1-1 TRBV7-8
CASSVQGPETQYF NA NA TRBJ2-5 TRBV5-1
CASSLRVRETQYF NA NA TRBJ2-5 TRBV27
CASSAQGLPGNTIYF NA NA TRBJ1-3 TRBV6-2/TRBV6-3
CASSLPRNEQFF NA NA TRBJ2-1 TRBV5-4
CASIKTGGVADTQYF TRBD1 few TRBJ2-3 TRBV10-1
CASSLSTGSNQPQHF NA many TRBJ1-5 TRBV5-1
CASSFETGELFF NA NA TRBJ2-2 TRBV11-2
CASSLVGQGEKLFF TRBD1 NA TRBJ1-4 TRBV5-1
CASSQEIPTASSYNSPLHF NA NA TRBJ1-6 TRBV3-1/TRBV3-2
CASTLRGVGETQYF NA few TRBJ2-5 TRBV11-3
CASSYEENTGELFF NA NA TRBJ2-2 TRBV6-5
CARRPPGTYEQYF NA once TRBJ2-7 TRBV2
CASSRQTGGNSPLHF TRBD1 few TRBJ1-6 TRBV6-5
CASGGLAENTGELFF TRBD2 NA TRBJ2-2 TRBV19
CASSLGYEQYF NA NA TRBJ2-7 TRBV28
CASSPTGTRSYEQYF TRBD2 NA TRBJ2-7 TRBV3-1/TRBV3-2
CASSYPGLAGGLIGELFF TRBD2 NA TRBJ2-2 TRBV5-4
CASSLGPRQPSYEQYF NA NA TRBJ2-7 TRBV28
CASSSASGVNTGELFF TRBD2 NA TRBJ2-2 TRBV5-1
CASSLGQGSYNEQFF TRBD1 NA TRBJ2-1 TRBV7-7
CATSLTTASLTEAFF NA NA TRBJ1-1 TRBV15
CASAEGQPQHF NA NA TRBJ1-5 TRBV6-6
CASSEWEFSYEQYF NA once TRBJ2-7 TRBV9
CAWSHKQVGSGNTIYF NA NA TRBJ1-3 TRBV30
CASSLPDSMNTEAFF NA NA TRBJ1-1 TRBV5-1
CASSLADVRDTEAFF NA NA TRBJ1-1 TRBV7-8
CASLSGGAGNTEAFF NA once TRBJ1-1 TRBV6-5
CASSFGDRRDTEAFF TRBD1 NA TRBJ1-1 TRBV5-1